A selection of T cell receptor beta chains follows, all from one sample in a study of regulatory T cells in long-lasting Graves disease. From the multiplex PCR reads, TCRdb called clonotypes with MiXCR, one entry per CDR3 protein. The sample consists of over 250,000 distinct CDR3 sequences, 20% to 25% of them appearing once. Sequenced here: peripheral blood mononuclear cells (PBMCs), sampled when the disease was refractory, from a patient treated with antithyroid drugs. These receptors originate from a female donor with Graves disease. Both conserved end residues are part of each CDR3. A D gene is named only where the DNA matches it firmly. The size of a clone is reported for some rows only, either as once, few or many, or as a class for expanded clones.

size | J | V | D | length | CDR3 | DNA
. | TRBJ1-2 | TRBV4-1 | TRBD1 | 17 | CASSQWTGITPNYGYTF | TGCGCCAGCAGCCAATGGACAGGGATTACGCCTAACTATGGCTACACCTTC
. | TRBJ2-7 | TRBV20-1 | TRBD1 | 14 | CSANRQGHSYEQYF | TGCAGTGCCAACAGACAGGGGCACTCCTACGAGCAGTACTTC
. | TRBJ1-6 | TRBV12-3/TRBV12-4 | . | 14 | CASSNRDYNSPLHF | TGTGCCAGCAGCAACAGGGATTATAATTCACCCCTCCACTTT
. | TRBJ1-1 | TRBV7-9 | . | 14 | CASSWGAKDTEAFF | TGTGCCAGCAGCTGGGGAGCTAAGGACACTGAAGCTTTCTTT
. | TRBJ2-7 | TRBV20-1 | TRBD1 | 13 | CSAGPGQGYEQYF | TGCAGTGCTGGCCCCGGACAGGGTTACGAGCAGTACTTC
many | TRBJ1-2 | TRBV28 | . | 12 | CASRRLGVFWTF | TGTGCCAGCAGACGTCTCGGAGTCTTCTGGACCTTC
few | TRBJ1-1 | TRBV30 | . | 12 | CAWSKGQTEAFF | TGTGCCTGGAGTAAGGGCCAGACTGAAGCTTTCTTT
. | TRBJ2-7 | TRBV3-1 | . | 12 | CASSLTENEQYF | TGTGCCAGCAGCCTCACAGAGAACGAGCAGTACTTC
few | TRBJ1-1 | TRBV18 | TRBD1 | 12 | CASSPGTGEAFF | TGTGCCAGCTCACCTGGGACAGGGGAAGCTTTCTTT
. | TRBJ2-2 | TRBV29-1 | . | 12 | CSVGENTGELFF | TGCAGCGTTGGGGAGAACACCGGGGAGCTGTTTTTT
many | TRBJ1-5 | TRBV7-2 | . | 12 | CASSEEGKPQHF | TGTGCCAGCAGCGAGGAGGGCAAGCCCCAGCATTTT
many | TRBJ2-7 | TRBV6-1 | TRBD2 | 14 | CASRGAGVTYEQYF | TGTGCCAGCAGAGGGGCGGGAGTAACCTACGAGCAGTACTTC
few | TRBJ2-2 | TRBV7-9 | . | 14 | CASSLAGAGGELFF | TGTGCCAGCAGCTTAGCCGGGGCCGGCGGGGAGCTGTTTTTT
. | TRBJ2-7 | TRBV5-5 | . | 13 | CASSGGTPDEQYF | TGTGCCAGCAGCGGGGGGACACCAGACGAGCAGTACTTC
. | TRBJ1-5 | TRBV19 | TRBD1 | 15 | CASSLRVQGAQPQHF | TGTGCCAGTAGTTTAAGGGTTCAGGGGGCTCAGCCCCAGCATTTT
many | TRBJ2-5 | TRBV11-2 | . | 13 | CASSFLFSETQYF | TGTGCCAGCAGTTTCCTCTTTAGCGAGACCCAGTACTTC
. | TRBJ2-3 | TRBV7-9 | TRBD1 | 15 | CASRQPGQGTDTQYF | TGTGCCAGCAGACAACCGGGACAGGGCACAGATACGCAGTATTTT
. | TRBJ2-7 | TRBV7-2 | . | 14 | CASSPRGGAYEQYF | TGTGCCAGCAGCCCCAGGGGGGGGGCCTACGAGCAGTACTTC
few | TRBJ2-7 | TRBV18 | . | 13 | CASSPSLSNEQYF | TGTGCCAGCTCACCCTCCCTTTCTAACGAGCAGTACTTC
many | TRBJ1-2 | TRBV5-1 | . | 15 | CASSLARPGGYGYTF | TGCGCCAGCAGCTTGGCGAGACCCGGCGGCTATGGCTACACCTTC
. | TRBJ2-1 | TRBV7-6 | . | 16 | CASSLDRTREYNEQFF | TGTGCCAGCAGCTTAGACAGGACCCGGGAATACAATGAGCAGTTCTTC
many | TRBJ1-5 | TRBV19 | TRBD1 | 15 | CASSISGTGRQPQHF | TGTGCCAGTAGTATATCCGGGACAGGGAGGCAGCCCCAGCATTTT
few | TRBJ1-3 | TRBV20-1 | . | 15 | CSASKGLGTGNTIYF | TGCAGTGCTAGTAAGGGCTTGGGAACTGGAAACACCATATATTTT
few | TRBJ1-2 | TRBV19 | . | 14 | CASTFRAVGYGYTF | TGTGCCAGTACCTTCAGGGCGGTCGGCTATGGCTACACCTTC
many | TRBJ1-3 | TRBV2 | TRBD1 | 15 | CASSDSTGNRNTIYF | TGTGCCAGCAGTGACTCGACAGGGAACAGAAACACCATATATTTT
many | TRBJ2-7 | TRBV7-2 | . | 12 | CASSLTASEQYF | TGTGCCAGCAGCTTGACAGCGAGCGAGCAGTACTTC
few | TRBJ2-7 | TRBV2 | TRBD2 | 17 | CASSEGGGRGLRYEQYF | TGTGCCAGCAGTGAAGGGGGCGGGAGGGGGCTAAGATACGAGCAGTACTTC
few | TRBJ1-3 | TRBV3-1 | . | 16 | CASSQENRLSGNTIYF | TGTGCCAGCAGCCAAGAGAACAGACTCTCTGGAAACACCATATATTTT
many | TRBJ2-7 | TRBV7-2 | . | 13 | CASSRKGSREQYF | TGTGCCAGCAGCCGAAAGGGGTCCCGCGAGCAGTACTTC
many | TRBJ2-1 | TRBV20-1 | . | 13 | CSARAQGYNEQFF | TGCAGTGCTAGAGCCCAGGGCTACAATGAGCAGTTCTTC
few | TRBJ2-2 | TRBV28 | TRBD1 | 15 | CASSWTGALTGELFF | TGTGCCAGCAGTTGGACAGGGGCCCTCACCGGGGAGCTGTTTTTT
once | TRBJ1-5 | TRBV7-2 | . | 12 | CASSQGVQPQHF | TGTGCCAGCAGCCAGGGTGTTCAGCCCCAGCATTTT
. | TRBJ1-1 | TRBV7-2 | TRBD1 | 14 | CASSLQGVTTEAFF | TGTGCCAGCAGCTTGCAGGGGGTGACCACTGAAGCTTTCTTT
. | TRBJ2-5 | TRBV5-1 | . | 14 | CASSLAQGQETQYF | TGCGCCAGCAGCTTGGCCCAGGGCCAAGAGACCCAGTACTTC
. | TRBJ2-2 | TRBV11-2 | TRBD1 | 14 | CATTGGAYTGELFF | TGTGCCACGACAGGGGGCGCGTACACCGGGGAGCTGTTTTTT
many | TRBJ2-7 | TRBV7-2 | TRBD2 | 15 | CASSEVSGTGYEQYF | TGTGCCAGCAGCGAGGTCAGCGGGACGGGATATGAGCAGTACTTC
many | TRBJ1-1 | TRBV2 | . | 12 | CASSRWRAEAFF | TGTGCCAGCAGTAGGTGGCGGGCTGAAGCTTTCTTT
many | TRBJ1-2 | TRBV7-8 | TRBD1 | 15 | CASSVRTGSGVGYTF | TGTGCCAGCAGCGTCCGGACAGGGTCGGGAGTCGGCTACACCTTC
many | TRBJ1-4 | TRBV30 | . | 15 | CAGSPPTATNEKLFF | TGTGCCGGGAGCCCCCCGACAGCAACTAATGAAAAACTGTTTTTT
many | TRBJ1-6 | TRBV28 | . | 15 | CASGPKRLYNSPLHF | TGTGCCAGCGGTCCTAAGAGGCTATATAATTCACCCCTCCACTTT
few | TRBJ2-1 | TRBV2 | TRBD2 | 15 | CASRLGLAGVNEQFF | TGTGCCAGCAGACTGGGACTAGCGGGAGTAAATGAGCAGTTCTTC
. | TRBJ1-5 | TRBV3-1 | TRBD1 | 15 | CASSQGTGGNQPQHF | TGTGCCAGCAGCCAGGGGACAGGGGGCAATCAGCCCCAGCATTTT
many | TRBJ1-1 | TRBV27 | . | 13 | CASSFGGSTEAFF | TGTGCCAGCAGTTTTGGAGGGTCCACTGAAGCTTTCTTT
many | TRBJ2-5 | TRBV19 | . | 15 | CASSIGAAGEETQYF | TGTGCCAGTAGTATAGGGGCCGCTGGGGAGGAGACCCAGTACTTC
few | TRBJ2-5 | TRBV6-5 | TRBD2 | 16 | CASSYRTSDSQETQYF | TGTGCCAGCAGTTACAGGACTAGCGACTCTCAAGAGACCCAGTACTTC
. | TRBJ1-2 | TRBV30 | . | 14 | CAWTHGEWVYGYTF | TGTGCCTGGACTCACGGGGAGTGGGTCTATGGCTACACCTTC
. | TRBJ2-7 | TRBV6-1 | . | 12 | CASRPSGGEQYF | TGTGCCAGCAGGCCATCTGGTGGCGAGCAGTACTTC
many | TRBJ2-7 | TRBV28 | . | 15 | CASSSHSRGSYEQYF | TGTGCCAGCAGTTCCCACAGCCGAGGTTCCTACGAGCAGTACTTC